These 28 T cell receptor beta chains were sequenced from one sample in a study of response to subunit inactivated influenza vaccine. TCRdb analysed the RT-PCR reads with MiXCR anew, one entry per CDR3 protein. This sample has about 480,000 distinct CDR3 sequences; 10% to 15% occur once, and the top ten carry around 12%. Here the sequenced sample was PBMCs from blood, taken 40 to 50 days after vaccination. The receptors were gathered from a man aged 45-65 years who received an inactivated influenza vaccine.

This clonotype was observed at least ten times. The V gene is TRBV10-3, the J gene TRBJ2-3; D unclear. Germline assignment: CDR1 ENHRY and CDR2 SYGVKD. This CDR3 has 13 residues. Trimming pared 7 bases from V and 2 bases from J, leaving 10 bases between. CDR3 sequence: CAITPGSTDTQYF. The CDR3 DNA sequence: TGTGCCATCACGCCGGGTTCCACAGATACGCAGTATTTT.

This chain links TRBV4-1 with TRBJ1-2, with D perhaps matching TRBD1 (6 bases). V was cut by 4 bases and J by 4 bases, with 16 bases left in between. This CDR3 contains 15 residues. Germline V CDR1 and CDR2: MGHRA, YSYEKL. CDR3 loop: CASSPPTGKSYGYTF. In DNA, the CDR3 is TGCGCCAGCAGCCCACCCACAGGGAAAAGCTATGGCTACACCTTC.

The chain joins TRBV18 to TRBJ2-5; D might be TRBD2 (5 bases). Trimming stripped 8 bases from V and 2 bases from J, with 12 bases between. Germline-derived CDR1 and CDR2 are KGHSH and LQKENI. CDR3 length equals 13 residues. As DNA, the CDR3 is TGTGCCAGCCACCGGGAACCTCAAGAGACCCAGTACTTC. This translates into CASHREPQETQYF.

This clonotype has more than one count but fewer than ten. The J gene is TRBJ2-1, the V gene TRBV20-1; D perhaps matches TRBD1 (5 bases). Trimming shortened V by 3 bases and J by 6 bases, and 9 bases separated the two germline ends. CDR1 and CDR2 (germline): DFQATT, SNEGSKA (reference sequence). The CDR3 is 12 residues long. The CDR3 region has the DNA TGCAGTGCTAGGGCCAGGGTCAATGAGCAGTTCTTC. Amino acid sequence: CSARARVNEQFF.

This clonotype was observed a handful of times. The V and J genes are TRBV5-1 and TRBJ2-2, with 8 bases that match TRBD1. Germline lookup yields CDR1 SGHRS and CDR2 YFSETQ. This CDR3 has 18 amino acids. V gave up 0 bases and J gave up 1 base; unmatched junction bases: 8. The CDR3 DNA is TGCGCCAGCAGCTTGGCCGACAGGGGAGGTGTGAACACCGGGGAGCTGTTTTTT. Translated, it gives CASSLADRGGVNTGELFF.

The J gene is TRBJ2-3, the V gene TRBV6-1, with TRBD2 matching 14 bases. Losses at the gene ends were 7 bases for V and 5 bases for J; bases not matched to a gene: 8. From germline, CDR1 is MNHNS and CDR2 SASEGT. The length of the CDR3 is 16 residues. CDR3 amino acids: CASKRLAGGQLDTQYF. The CDR3 DNA reads TGTGCCAGCAAGCGACTAGCGGGGGGGCAGTTAGATACGCAGTATTTT.

This clonotype was seen a handful of times. The chain links TRBV6-2 or TRBV6-3 to TRBJ2-1; no clear D. Between the trimmed V and J ends, which lost 5 bases and 4 bases, there was a span of 15 bases. The CDR3 consists of 15 residues. Germline-derived CDR1 and CDR2 are MNHEY and SVGEGT. CDR3 loop: CASSTNIDLYNEQFF. The CDR3, as DNA: TGTGCCAGCAGTACTAATATCGACCTATACAATGAGCAGTTCTTC.

There are a few counts of this clonotype. The V gene is TRBV29-1, the J gene TRBJ1-5, with D unclear. CDR3 length: 13 residues. Trimming pared 0 bases from V and 4 bases from J, leaving 7 bases between. In germline, CDR1 is SQVTM, CDR2 ANQGSEA. The CDR3 sequence is CSVEEGWNQPQHF. CDR3 sequence (DNA): TGCAGCGTTGAAGAAGGATGGAATCAGCCCCAGCATTTT.

This clonotype came up many times. CDR3 loop: CASYAWGRSYEQYF. The CDR3 DNA reads as TGTGCCAGCTATGCCTGGGGAAGATCCTACGAGCAGTACTTC. The chain carries TRBV27 and TRBJ2-7; D unclear. Per germline, CDR1 MNHEY and CDR2 SMNVEV (reference sequence). Trimming removed 8 bases from V and 1 base from J, with 15 bases in between. The CDR3 consists of 14 residues.

This clonotype has only a few counts. The chain links TRBV2 to TRBJ2-5; D could derive from TRBD1 or TRBD2 (5 bases each). Trimming took off 7 bases at V and 5 bases at J, with 14 bases between the two ends. CDR1 and CDR2 (germline): SNHLY, FYNNEI. The CDR3 has 13 amino acids. CDR3 sequence reads: CASNTGPVETQYF. Written as DNA, the CDR3 is TGTGCCAGCAATACGGGGCCGGTGGAGACCCAGTACTTC.

This clonotype appeared a few times. The chain combines TRBV7-2 with TRBJ2-3; the D is unclear. Germline CDR1 SGHTA, CDR2 FQGNSA. V lost 10 bases, J lost 2 bases, and 10 bases lay in between. The CDR3 has 12 amino acids. The CDR3 DNA follows: TGTGCCACCGGAATGGCCACAGATACGCAGTATTTT. This gives the protein CATGMATDTQYF.

The J gene is TRBJ2-5, the V gene TRBV19; a weak D match, TRBD1 (6 bases). The germline CDR1 and CDR2 sequences are LNHDA and SQIVND (reference sequence). Trimming took 10 bases from V and 2 from J, leaving 14 bases between them. CDR3 length: 13 residues. This CDR3 is CAISQGWQETQYF. Written as DNA, the CDR3 is TGTGCCATATCACAGGGTTGGCAAGAGACCCAGTACTTC.

This clonotype was counted between two and nine times. CDR3 region: CSAKRDGKQYF. The CDR3 nucleotides read TGCAGTGCTAAGAGGGATGGCAAGCAGTACTTC. J is TRBJ2-7 and V is TRBV20-1; a weak D match, TRBD2 (5 bases). The CDR3 spans 11 residues. Per germline, CDR1 DFQATT and CDR2 SNEGSKA (reference sequence). Trimming took off 4 bases at V and 8 bases at J, with 12 bases between the two ends.

This rearrangement joins TRBV7-8 to TRBJ2-7, with a weak D call TRBD1 (6 bases). The germline V gene has CDR1 SGHVS and CDR2 FQNEAQ. Trimming removed 5 bases from V and 5 bases from J, with 13 bases in between. CDR3 length equals 13 residues. CDR3 residues: CASSLNRDDEQYF. CDR3 nucleotides: TGTGCCAGCAGCCTTAACAGGGATGACGAGCAGTACTTC.

This CDR3 is CAISEGGGGQETQYF. The CDR3 bases are TGTGCCATCAGTGAAGGGGGAGGGGGCCAAGAGACCCAGTACTTC. The rearrangement joins TRBV10-3 to TRBJ2-5, with D perhaps TRBD2 (7 bases). The CDR3 covers 15 residues. Trimming shortened V by 3 bases and J by 1 base, and 12 bases separated the two germline ends. Germline loops: CDR1 ENHRY, CDR2 SYGVKD.

This clonotype has more than one count but fewer than ten. The chain joins TRBV20-1 to TRBJ1-2, with D uncertain. CDR3 length: 11 amino acids. In germline, CDR1 is DFQATT, CDR2 SNEGSKA (reference sequence). The V end was cut by 3 bases, the J end by 4 bases, with 6 bases between. CDR3 nucleotide sequence: TGCAGTGCTAGGGGAATCTATGGCTACACCTTC. It translates to CSARGIYGYTF.

The gene calls are TRBV18 and TRBJ2-3; 13 nucleotides match TRBD2. The CDR3 runs 17 residues. Germline CDR1 KGHSH, CDR2 LQKENI. Losses at the gene ends were 3 bases for V and 2 bases for J; bases not matched to a gene: 5. The chain's CDR3 is CASSPGLAGVITDTQYF. Written as DNA, the CDR3 is TGTGCCAGCTCACCCGGACTAGCGGGAGTCATCACAGATACGCAGTATTTT. The variable domain in full, completed from reference TRBV18 and TRBJ2-3, reads NAGVMQNPRHLVRRRGQEARLRCSPMKGHSHVYWYRQLPEEGLKFMVYLQKENIIDESGMPKERFSAEFPKEGPSILRIQQVVRGDSAAYFCASSPGLAGVITDTQYFGPGTRLTVL.

This clonotype came up a few times. The chain carries TRBV6-2 or TRBV6-3 and TRBJ2-2, with D perhaps matching TRBD1 (6 bases). The V gene's germline CDR1 is MNHEY and CDR2 SVGEGT. The CDR3 consists of 12 residues. V lost 4 bases, J lost 6 bases, and 6 bases lay in between. This chain's CDR3 is CASSWGPGELFF. CDR3 DNA: TGTGCCAGCAGTTGGGGGCCCGGGGAGCTGTTTTTT.

The genes are TRBV30 and TRBJ1-2; 9 bases agree with TRBD1. V shed 3 bases, J shed 8 bases, and the junction held 16 bases outside the gene matches. The CDR3 is made up of 16 amino acids. Germline assignment: CDR1 GTSNPN and CDR2 SVGIG (reference sequence). CDR3 DNA sequence: TGTGCCTGGAGGGGGGCACTCCGGACAGGGGCTTCCGGCTACACCTTC. Protein product: CAWRGALRTGASGYTF.

This clonotype was observed a few times. This chain links TRBV29-1 with TRBJ2-7; 8 bases align to TRBD2. With 4 bases clipped from V and 5 bases from J, the junction kept 7 bases outside the gene matches. CDR3 length: 13 amino acids. The germline gives CDR1 SQVTM, CDR2 ANQGSEA. This chain's CDR3 is CSVGLAGGHEQYF. The CDR3 DNA reads TGCAGCGTTGGATTGGCGGGAGGCCACGAGCAGTACTTC.

This sequence joins TRBV7-6 and TRBJ2-1, with 8 bases aligning to TRBD2. The ends lost 1 base at V and 6 bases at J; junction bases unmatched: 8. The CDR3 consists of 16 residues. The germline gives CDR1 SGHVS, CDR2 FNYEAQ. CDR3 in amino acids: CASSLEPAGVTNEQFF. Here the CDR3 DNA reads TGTGCCAGCAGCTTAGAACCAGCGGGGGTCACCAATGAGCAGTTCTTC.

The CDR3 nucleotides read TGCAGTGCCAGTCTAGCGGGGGGCACCGGGGAGCTGTTTTTT. It translates to CSASLAGGTGELFF. This sequence joins TRBV20-1 and TRBJ2-2; 11 positions match TRBD2. CDR1 DFQATT and CDR2 SNEGSKA come from the germline V gene (reference sequence). This CDR3 contains 14 residues. After removal of 6 bases from V and 4 bases from J, the junction contained 4 bases not matched to a gene.

J is TRBJ2-5 and V is TRBV20-1; 14 bases line up with TRBD2. The CDR3 is 15 residues long. The trim removed 3 bases at V and 5 bases at J, leaving 5 bases unmatched. The germline CDR1 and CDR2 sequences are DFQATT and SNEGSKA (reference sequence). The CDR3 region has the DNA TGCAGTGCTAGGGGGACTAGCGGGAGCGGGGAGACCCAGTACTTC. Amino acids: CSARGTSGSGETQYF.

This clonotype was picked up a small number of times. The gene calls are TRBV7-9 and TRBJ2-7; D not resolved. This CDR3 contains 14 residues. V was pared by 8 bases and J by 0 bases, with 14 bases between. CDR1 is SEHNR, CDR2 FQNEAQ, per germline (reference sequence). In DNA form, the CDR3 reads TGTGCCAGCCAAGACACCATGAGCTCCTACGAGCAGTACTTC. Encoded protein: CASQDTMSSYEQYF.

This clonotype was counted only a few times. CDR3 amino acids: CASSPTGHGQNIQYF. CDR3 nucleotides: TGTGCCAGCTCACCAACTGGACACGGCCAAAACATTCAGTACTTC. V usage is TRBV18 and J usage is TRBJ2-4; a possible D gene is TRBD1 (5 bases). With 2 bases removed from V and 5 bases from J, the gap between germline ends came to 13 bases. Germline CDR1 reads KGHSH; CDR2 reads LQKENI. The CDR3 has 15 residues.

The V call is TRBV5-1, the J call TRBJ1-1; 12 bases line up with TRBD1. The germline V gene has CDR1 SGHRS and CDR2 YFSETQ. Germline trimming cut 3 bases from V and 5 bases from J; bases unmatched to any gene: 2. CDR3 length equals 14 residues. CDR3 protein: CASSWDRGQTEAFF. The CDR3, as DNA: TGCGCCAGCAGCTGGGACAGGGGGCAAACTGAAGCTTTCTTT.

The chain joins TRBV5-1 to TRBJ2-3, with 14 bases matching TRBD2. Looked up from germline, CDR1 is SGHRS and CDR2 is YFSETQ. This CDR3 has 15 residues. V lost 4 bases, J lost 4 bases, and 2 bases stayed unmatched. The CDR3 region is CASSPTSGGADTQYF. As DNA, the CDR3 is TGCGCCAGCAGCCCGACTAGCGGGGGGGCAGATACGCAGTATTTT.

In its sample, this clonotype was seen a few times. The V gene is TRBV5-1, the J gene TRBJ2-7; 7 bases align to TRBD2. Per germline, CDR1 SGHRS and CDR2 YFSETQ. V trimming: 4 bases; J trimming: 2 bases; junction bases outside the gene matches: 6. The length of the CDR3 is 14 residues. The CDR3 DNA reads TGCGCCAGCAGCGGCGGACTAGGCCCCTACGAGCAGTACTTC. It is translated as CASSGGLGPYEQYF.